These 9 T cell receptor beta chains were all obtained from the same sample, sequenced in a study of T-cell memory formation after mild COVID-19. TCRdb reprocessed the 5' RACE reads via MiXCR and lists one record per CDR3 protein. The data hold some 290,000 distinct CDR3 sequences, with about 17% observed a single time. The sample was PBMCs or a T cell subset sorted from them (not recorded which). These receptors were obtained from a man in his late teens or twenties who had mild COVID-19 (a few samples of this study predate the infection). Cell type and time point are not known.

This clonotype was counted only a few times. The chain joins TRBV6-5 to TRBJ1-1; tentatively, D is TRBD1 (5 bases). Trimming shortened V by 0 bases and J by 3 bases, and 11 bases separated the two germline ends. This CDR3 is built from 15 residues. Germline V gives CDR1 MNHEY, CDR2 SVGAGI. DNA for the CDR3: TGTGCCAGCAGTTACTCTTATCTGGGGGACACTGAAGCTTTCTTT. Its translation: CASSYSYLGDTEAFF.

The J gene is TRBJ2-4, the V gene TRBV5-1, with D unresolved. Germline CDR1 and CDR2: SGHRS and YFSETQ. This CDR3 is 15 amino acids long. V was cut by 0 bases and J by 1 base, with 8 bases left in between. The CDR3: CASSLDGWAKNIQYF. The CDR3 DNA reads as TGCGCCAGCAGCTTGGATGGGTGGGCCAAAAACATTCAGTACTTC.

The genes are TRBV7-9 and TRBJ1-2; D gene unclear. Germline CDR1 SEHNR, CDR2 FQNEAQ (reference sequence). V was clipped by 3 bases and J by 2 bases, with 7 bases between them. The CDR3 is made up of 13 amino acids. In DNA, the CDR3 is TGTGCCAGCAGCTTGTTGCCGAACTATGGCTACACCTTC. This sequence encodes CASSLLPNYGYTF.

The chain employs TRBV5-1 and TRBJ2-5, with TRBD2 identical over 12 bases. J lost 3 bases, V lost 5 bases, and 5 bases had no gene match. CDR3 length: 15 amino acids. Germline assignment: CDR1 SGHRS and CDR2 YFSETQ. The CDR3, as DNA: TGCGCCAGCAGTCGGAGACTAGCGGGGGAAGAGACCCAGTACTTC. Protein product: CASSRRLAGEETQYF.

CDR3 protein: CAIRSGTGGSYEQYF. CDR3 DNA: TGTGCCATCAGATCAGGGACAGGGGGCTCCTACGAGCAGTACTTC. The J gene is TRBJ2-7, the V gene TRBV10-3; 11 positions agree with TRBD1. V lost 6 bases, J lost 0 bases, and 4 bases stayed unmatched. This CDR3 contains 15 residues. CDR1 is ENHRY and CDR2 is SYGVKD in the germline V gene.

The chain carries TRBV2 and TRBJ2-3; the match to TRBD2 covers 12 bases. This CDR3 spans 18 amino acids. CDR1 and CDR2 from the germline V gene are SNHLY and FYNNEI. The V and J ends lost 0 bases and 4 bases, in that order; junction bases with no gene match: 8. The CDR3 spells CASSEASWTSGASDTQYF. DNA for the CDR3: TGTGCCAGCAGTGAAGCGTCTTGGACTAGCGGGGCATCAGATACGCAGTATTTT.

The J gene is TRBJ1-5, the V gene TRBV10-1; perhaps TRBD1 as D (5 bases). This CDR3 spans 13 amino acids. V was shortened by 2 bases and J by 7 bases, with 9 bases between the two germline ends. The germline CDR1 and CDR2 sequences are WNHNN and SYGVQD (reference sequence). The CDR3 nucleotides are TGCGCCAGCAGTGAGGGGACGGGGCAGCCCCAGCATTTT. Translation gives CASSEGTGQPQHF.

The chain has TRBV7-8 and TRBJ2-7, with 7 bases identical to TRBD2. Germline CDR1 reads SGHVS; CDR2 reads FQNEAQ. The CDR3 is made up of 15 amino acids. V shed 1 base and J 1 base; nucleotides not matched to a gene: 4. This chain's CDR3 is CASSLVAGGSYEQYV. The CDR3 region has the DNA TGTGCCAGCAGCTTAGTAGCGGGCGGTTCCTACGAGCAGTACGTC.

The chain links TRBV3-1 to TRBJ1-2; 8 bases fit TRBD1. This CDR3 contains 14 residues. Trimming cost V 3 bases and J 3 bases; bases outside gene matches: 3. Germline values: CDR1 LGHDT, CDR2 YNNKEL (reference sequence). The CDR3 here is CASSHQGAHYGYTF. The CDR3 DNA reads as TGTGCCAGCAGCCATCAGGGGGCCCACTATGGCTACACCTTC.